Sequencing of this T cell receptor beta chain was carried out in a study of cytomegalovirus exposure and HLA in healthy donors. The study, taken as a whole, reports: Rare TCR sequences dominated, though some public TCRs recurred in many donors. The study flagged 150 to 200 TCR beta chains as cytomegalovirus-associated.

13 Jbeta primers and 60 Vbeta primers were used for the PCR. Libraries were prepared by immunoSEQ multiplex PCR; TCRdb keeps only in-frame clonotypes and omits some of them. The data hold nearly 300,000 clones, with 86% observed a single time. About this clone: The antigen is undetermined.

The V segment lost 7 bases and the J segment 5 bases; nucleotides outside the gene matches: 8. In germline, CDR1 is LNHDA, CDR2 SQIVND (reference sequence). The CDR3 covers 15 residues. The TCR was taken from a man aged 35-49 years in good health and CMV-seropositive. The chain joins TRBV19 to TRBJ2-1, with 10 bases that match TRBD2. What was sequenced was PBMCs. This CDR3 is CASKWTTSGNNEQFF. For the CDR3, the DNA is TGTGCCAGTAAGTGGACTACTAGCGGGAACAATGAGCAGTTCTTC.